The 11 T cell receptor beta chains listed next were all sequenced from one sample in a study of cytomegalovirus exposure and HLA in healthy donors. The PCR contained 60 Vbeta and 13 Jbeta primers. Clones were read by immunoSEQ multiplex PCR, and TCRdb kept only the in-frame ones, dropping some. The sample carries 130,000 to 150,000 clones, 64% recorded once. The sample taken for sequencing was PBMCs. The origin of the receptors is a woman aged 25 to 39 in good health and CMV-seropositive.

The chain combines TRBV2 with TRBJ1-6, with 7 positions matching TRBD1. The CDR3 runs 15 residues. Trimming removed 2 bases from V and 6 bases from J; junction bases left unmatched: 4. CDR1 is SNHLY and CDR2 is FYNNEI in the germline V gene. The DNA of the CDR3 is TGTGCCAGCAGTGAAAGGCAGGGGGGTAATTCACCCCTCCACTTT. Its translation is CASSERQGGNSPLHF.

The genes are TRBV1 and TRBJ1-1. TRBV1 is a documented pseudogene. The CDR3 consists of 14 residues. In DNA, the CDR3 is TGCACCAGCAGCCAAGAGCTCGGGAACACTGAAGCTTTCTTT. Protein: CTSSQELGNTEAFF.

V gene TRBV30 combines with J gene TRBJ2-3, with 7 nucleotides matching TRBD2. Germline lookup yields CDR1 GTSNPN and CDR2 SVGIG (reference sequence). The V gene end was trimmed by 5 bases and the J gene end by 8 bases; junction bases not matched to a gene: 16. There are 15 residues in the CDR3. CDR3 nucleotides: TGTGCCTGGGGAGTGGCTAGCGGTACGGGGAGTACGCAGTATTTT. Protein: CAWGVASGTGSTQYF. The full variable domain, with the rest looked up from reference TRBV30 and TRBJ2-3, is SQTIHQWPATLVQPVGSPLSLECTVEGTSNPNLYWYRQAAGRGLQLLFYSVGIGQISSEVPQNLSASRPQDRQFILSSKKLLLSDSGFYLCAWGVASGTGSTQYFGPGTRLTVL.

V and J are TRBV2 and TRBJ2-7; 8 bases line up with TRBD1. Germline V gene sequence: CDR1 SNHLY, CDR2 FYNNEI. V was pared by 7 bases and J by 3 bases, with 8 bases of the junction left unmatched. The CDR3 is 14 residues long. The CDR3: CASKGQGQVYEQYF. DNA for the CDR3: TGTGCCAGCAAGGGGCAGGGACAGGTCTACGAGCAGTACTTC.

This clone showed up just a few times. The chain is built from TRBV28 and TRBJ2-7, with D tentatively TRBD1 (6 bases). Trimming took 6 bases from V and 0 from J, leaving 12 bases between them. The CDR3 spans 14 residues. CDR1 MDHEN and CDR2 SYDVKM come from the germline V gene. The DNA for the CDR3 is TGTGCCAGCAGGCGCCCGGACAGCTCCTACGAGCAGTACTTC. Protein product: CASRRPDSSYEQYF.

This clone was seen a few times. The genes are TRBV4-1 and TRBJ1-1; maybe TRBD1 (5 bases). Looked up from germline, CDR1 is MGHRA and CDR2 is YSYEKL. CDR3 size: 15 residues. The ends were cut back, 0 bases at V and 3 bases at J, with 11 bases in the middle. The CDR3 loop reads CASSQDPGTYTEAFF. The CDR3 nucleotides are TGCGCCAGCAGCCAAGATCCCGGGACTTACACTGAAGCTTTCTTT.

The chain couples TRBV18 to TRBJ1-2; tentative D call: TRBD1 (5 bases). Trimming left V 2 bases short and J 2 bases short, with 9 bases between. Germline V gene data show CDR1 as KGHSH and CDR2 as LQKENI. This CDR3 is 14 amino acids long. In DNA form, the CDR3 reads TGTGCCAGCTCACCAGCGTCAGGGAACTATGGCTACACCTTC. As protein: CASSPASGNYGYTF.

This clone occurred once. This chain connects TRBV4-1 to TRBJ2-5; tentative D call: TRBD1 (5 bases). Trimming took off 3 bases at V and 3 bases at J, with 11 bases between the two ends. CDR1 MGHRA and CDR2 YSYEKL come from the germline V gene. The CDR3 contains 14 residues. The CDR3 nucleotides read TGCGCCAGCAGCCACAGGGCACCCAAAGAGACCCAGTACTTC. It specifies CASSHRAPKETQYF.

This clone is a singleton in its sample. This chain connects TRBV5-1 to TRBJ1-6; no reliable D call. Germline V lookup: CDR1 SGHRS, CDR2 YFSETQ. V shed 4 bases and J shed 5 bases, with 4 bases lying between them. The CDR3 consists of 12 residues. CDR3 amino acids: CASSRDNSPLHF. The CDR3 region has the DNA TGCGCCAGCAGCCGGGATAATTCACCCCTCCACTTT.

The chain employs TRBV5-1 and TRBJ2-2, with a tentative D call TRBD2 (5 bases). The CDR3 sequence is 13 residues long. Germline CDR1 and CDR2: SGHRS and YFSETQ. The ends were cut back, 4 bases at V and 8 bases at J, with 12 bases in the middle. CDR3 coding DNA: TGCGCCAGCAGCCCGCTGGAGGTTGGGGAGCTGTTTTTT. It codes for CASSPLEVGELFF.

This clone was detected only once. One end of the junction fails to match germline, which may point to a read error. Other DNA sequences in the same sample also yield this CDR3. The V call is TRBV29-1, the J call TRBJ1-6; D remains ambiguous. Germline CDR1 is SQVTM and CDR2 is ANQGSEA. The CDR3 runs 12 residues. CDR3 amino acids: CSVSTPNSPLHF. The CDR3 DNA reads as TGCAGCGTTTCCACACCCAATTCCCCCCTCCACTTT.